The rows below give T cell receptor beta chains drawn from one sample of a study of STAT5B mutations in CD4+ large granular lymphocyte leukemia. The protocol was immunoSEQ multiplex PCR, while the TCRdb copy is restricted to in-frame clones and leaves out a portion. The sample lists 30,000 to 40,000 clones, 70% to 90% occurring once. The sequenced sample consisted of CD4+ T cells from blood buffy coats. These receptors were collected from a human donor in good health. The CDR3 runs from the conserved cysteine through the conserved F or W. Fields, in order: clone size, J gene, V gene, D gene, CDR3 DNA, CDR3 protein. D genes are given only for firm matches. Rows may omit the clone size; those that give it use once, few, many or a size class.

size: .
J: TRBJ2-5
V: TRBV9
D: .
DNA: TGTGCCAGCAGCGTGGGACCCGAAGAGACCCAGTACTTC
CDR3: CASSVGPEETQYF

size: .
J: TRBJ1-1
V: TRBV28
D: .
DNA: TGTGCCAGCAGTTCATCACAGCTGAACACTGAAGCTTTCTTT
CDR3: CASSSSQLNTEAFF

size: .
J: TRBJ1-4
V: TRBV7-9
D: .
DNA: TGTGCCAGCAGCTTAGCGGGGGGCCAAACCGAAAAACTGTTTTTT
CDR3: CASSLAGGQTEKLFF

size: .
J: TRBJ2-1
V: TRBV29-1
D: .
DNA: TGCAGCGTTGGGAGTTACAATGAGCAGTTCTTC
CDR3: CSVGSYNEQFF

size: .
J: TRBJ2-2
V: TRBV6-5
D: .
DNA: TGTGCCAGCAGTCGGACCTATCAGACCGGGGAGCTGTTTTTT
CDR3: CASSRTYQTGELFF

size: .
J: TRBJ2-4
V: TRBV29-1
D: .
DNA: TGCAGCGTTGAAGATTCCGGTGACAGCGCGGACATTCAGTACTTC
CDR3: CSVEDSGDSADIQYF

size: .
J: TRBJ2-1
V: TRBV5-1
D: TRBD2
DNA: TGCGCCAGCAGCTTGGATCCTAGCGGGAGTTACAATGAGCAGTTCTTC
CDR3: CASSLDPSGSYNEQFF

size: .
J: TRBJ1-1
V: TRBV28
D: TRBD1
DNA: TGTGCCAGCAATTCGGGACAGGGGAACACTGAAGCTTTCTTT
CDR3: CASNSGQGNTEAFF

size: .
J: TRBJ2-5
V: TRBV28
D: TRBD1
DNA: TGTGCCAGCAGCCAATTTCGCGACAGGGGGAGAGGAGAGACCCAGTACTTC
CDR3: CASSQFRDRGRGETQYF

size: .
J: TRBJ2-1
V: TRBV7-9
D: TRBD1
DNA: TGTGCCAGCAGCTTAGACAGGGGGACCTACAATGAGCAGTTCTTC
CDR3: CASSLDRGTYNEQFF

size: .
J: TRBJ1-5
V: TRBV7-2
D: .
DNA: TGTGCCAGCAGCTTATTAGCTCAGCCCCAGCATTTT
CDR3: CASSLLAQPQHF

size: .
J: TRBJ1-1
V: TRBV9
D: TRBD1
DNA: TGTGCCAGCAGCGTAACTCCCCACAGGGGAGCTTTCTTT
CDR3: CASSVTPHRGAFF

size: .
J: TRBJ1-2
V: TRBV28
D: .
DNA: TGTGCCAGCAGGAAACAGGGAAGAAACTATGGCTACACCTTC
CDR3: CASRKQGRNYGYTF

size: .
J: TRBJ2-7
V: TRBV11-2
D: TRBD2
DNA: TGTGCCAGCAGCTTAGAACTAGCGGGAGCGCTGGAGCAGTACTTC
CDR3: CASSLELAGALEQYF

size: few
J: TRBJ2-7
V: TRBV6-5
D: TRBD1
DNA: TGTGCCAGCACTGGTGGGGACAGTCCCTACGAGCAGTACTTC
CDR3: CASTGGDSPYEQYF

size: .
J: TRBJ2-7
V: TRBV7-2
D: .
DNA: TGTGCCAGCAGCTTAACCCCCCACTACTACGAGCAGTACTTC
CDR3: CASSLTPHYYEQYF

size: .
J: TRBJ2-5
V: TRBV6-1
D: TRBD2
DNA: TGTGCCAGCCGGTCCGGGAGGGTTGTTGGAGAGACCCAGTACTTC
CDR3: CASRSGRVVGETQYF

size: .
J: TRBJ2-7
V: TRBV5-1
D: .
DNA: TGCGCCAGCAGCTTTTCAGGGAACTCCTACGAGCAGTACTTC
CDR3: CASSFSGNSYEQYF

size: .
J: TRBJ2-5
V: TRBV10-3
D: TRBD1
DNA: TGTGCCATCAGTGGGACGGGACAGTTGGGCGAGACCCAGTACTTC
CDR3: CAISGTGQLGETQYF

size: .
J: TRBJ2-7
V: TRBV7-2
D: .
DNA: TGTGCCAGCAGCTTGGTCAGTTCCTACGAGCAGTACTTC
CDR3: CASSLVSSYEQYF

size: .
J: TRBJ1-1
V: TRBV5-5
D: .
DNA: TGTGCCAGCACCTTTCGGTTCGGGCTGGGGAACACTGAAGCTTTCTTT
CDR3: CASTFRFGLGNTEAFF

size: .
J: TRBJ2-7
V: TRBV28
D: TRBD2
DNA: TGTGCCAGCAGTTTATGGTCTAGCGGGAGCTCCTACGAGCAGTACTTC
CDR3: CASSLWSSGSSYEQYF

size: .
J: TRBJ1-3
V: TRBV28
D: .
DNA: TGTGCCAGCAGTTTCGGGGGCCGCTCTGGAAACACCATATATTTT
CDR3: CASSFGGRSGNTIYF

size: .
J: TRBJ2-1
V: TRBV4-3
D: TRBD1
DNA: TGCGCCAGCAGCCAAGATTACAGGGGTGATGAGCAGTTCTTC
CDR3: CASSQDYRGDEQFF

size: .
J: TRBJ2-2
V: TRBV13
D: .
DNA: TGTGCCAGCAGCTTACGACAGGCCCCGAACACCGGGGAGCTGTTTTTT
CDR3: CASSLRQAPNTGELFF

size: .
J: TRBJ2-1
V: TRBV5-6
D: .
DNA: TGTGCCAGCAGCTCCGGACTGATTAATGAGCAGTTCTTC
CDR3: CASSSGLINEQFF

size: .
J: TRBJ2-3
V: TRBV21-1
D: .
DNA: TGTGCCAGCAGCAAAGCTCCCGGGACTAGCGGATCTAGCACAGATACGCAGTATTTT
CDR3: CASSKAPGTSGSSTDTQYF

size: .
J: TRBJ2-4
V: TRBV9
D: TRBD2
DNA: TGTGCCAGCAGGGAGCGGGAGGGCCCGGAAAACATTCAGTACTTC
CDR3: CASREREGPENIQYF

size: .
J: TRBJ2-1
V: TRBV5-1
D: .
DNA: TGCGCCAGCAGCTTGGCCGTCGGAGCGTCGGAGTTCTTC
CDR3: CASSLAVGASEFF

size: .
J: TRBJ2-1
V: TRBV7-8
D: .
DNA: TGTGCCAGCACTCTCGGGGGTCATGAGCAGTTCTTC
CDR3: CASTLGGHEQFF

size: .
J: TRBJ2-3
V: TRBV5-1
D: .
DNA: TGCGCCAGCAGCTTGGCCGGGGCAACCACAGATACGCAGTATTTT
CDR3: CASSLAGATTDTQYF

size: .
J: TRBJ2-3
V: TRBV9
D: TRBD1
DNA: TGTGCCAGCAGCGAGACAGGGAGCACAGATACGCAGTATTTT
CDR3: CASSETGSTDTQYF

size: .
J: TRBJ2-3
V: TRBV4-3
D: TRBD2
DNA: TGCGCCAGCAGCCAGACTAGCGGGGACACAGATACGCAGTATTTT
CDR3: CASSQTSGDTDTQYF

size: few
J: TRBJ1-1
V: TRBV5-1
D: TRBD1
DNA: TGCGCCAGCAGCCCAGGACAGGGGGACAACACTGAAGCTTTCTTT
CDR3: CASSPGQGDNTEAFF

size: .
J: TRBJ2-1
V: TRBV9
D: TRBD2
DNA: TGTGCCAGCAGCGAGGGGACTAGCGGGCCCTACAATGAGCAGTTCTTC
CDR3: CASSEGTSGPYNEQFF

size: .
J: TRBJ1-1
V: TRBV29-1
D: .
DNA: TGCAGCGCCGCGAGGGGCAACACTGAAGCTTTCTTT
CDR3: CSAARGNTEAFF

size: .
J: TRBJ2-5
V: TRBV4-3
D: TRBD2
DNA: TGCGCCAGCAGCCAGCAACTGACCGGGACTAGCGGGAGTCTTGGAGAGACCCAGTACTTC
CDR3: CASSQQLTGTSGSLGETQYF

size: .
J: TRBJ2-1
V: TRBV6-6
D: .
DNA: TGTGCCAGCAGTTACACGCCATACAATGAGCAGTTCTTC
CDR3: CASSYTPYNEQFF

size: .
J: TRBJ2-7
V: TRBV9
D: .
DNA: TGTGCCAGCAGCGTAAGTTCCGGGGCCCCCTACGAGCAGTACTTC
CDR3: CASSVSSGAPYEQYF

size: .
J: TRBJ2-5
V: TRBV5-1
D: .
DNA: TGCGCCAGCAGCTTAGTCCCCGGGACACAAGAGACCCAGTACTTC
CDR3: CASSLVPGTQETQYF

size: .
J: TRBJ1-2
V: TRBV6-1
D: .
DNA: TGTGCCAGCAGTGAAGCGACCGCTTCTGGCTACACCTTC
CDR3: CASSEATASGYTF

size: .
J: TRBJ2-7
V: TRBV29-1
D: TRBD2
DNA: TGCAGCGTCCGGGCGGGGGGGACTAGCGACGACGAGCAGTACTTC
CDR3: CSVRAGGTSDDEQYF